This is a list of T cell receptor beta chains from one sample in a study of T cell repertoires in ileal Crohn's disease. The table came from immunoSEQ multiplex PCR; TCRdb's copy has only in-frame clones and leaves some out. The data show about 13,000 clones, around two thirds seen once. Sequenced material: ileal tissue. Receptors originate from an adult with Crohn's disease. Both conserved end residues are part of each CDR3. D genes are given only for firm matches. The size entry is marked missing in some rows and otherwise reads once, few, many or a size class.

d_call	clone_size	v_call	j_call	cdr3_aa	cdr3_nt
.	.	TRBV28	TRBJ1-1	CASRAPGREYTEAFF	TGTGCCAGCAGAGCCCCGGGCAGGGAGTACACTGAAGCTTTCTTT
.	medium-sized	TRBV19	TRBJ1-4	CASSATVATNEKLFF	TGTGCCAGTAGTGCGACAGTTGCAACTAATGAAAAACTGTTTTTT
TRBD1	.	TRBV19	TRBJ2-7	CASSPGQGPYEQYF	TGTGCCAGTAGTCCCGGACAGGGTCCCTACGAGCAGTACTTC
.	few	TRBV6-1	TRBJ1-1	CASSEDWGNTEAFF	TGTGCCAGCAGTGAAGATTGGGGGAACACTGAAGCTTTCTTT
.	.	TRBV5-1	TRBJ2-3	CASSLLFPSDTQYF	TGCGCCAGCAGCTTGTTATTTCCTTCAGATACGCAGTATTTT
TRBD2	.	TRBV19	TRBJ2-3	CASSIRGGRDTQYF	TGTGCCAGTAGTATACGGGGGGGCAGAGATACGCAGTATTTT
.	.	TRBV7-2	TRBJ1-5	CASSQRVNQPQHF	TGTGCCAGCAGCCAAAGGGTGAATCAGCCCCAGCATTTT
TRBD1	few	TRBV5-1	TRBJ2-2	CASSPGQGHGELFF	TGCGCCAGCAGCCCCGGACAGGGGCACGGGGAGCTGTTTTTT
TRBD2	.	TRBV5-8	TRBJ2-3	CASSLGLAGGLRDTQYF	TGTGCCAGCAGCTTGGGACTAGCGGGGGGGCTGCGAGATACGCAGTATTTT
TRBD1	.	TRBV7-8	TRBJ1-4	CASSLGGAGGEKLFF	TGTGCCAGCAGCTTAGGGGGGGCAGGGGGCGAAAAACTGTTTTTT
TRBD2	.	TRBV7-3	TRBJ2-7	CASSLNGGAYEQYF	TGTGCCAGCAGCTTAAACGGGGGGGCCTACGAGCAGTACTTC
TRBD2	.	TRBV11-1	TRBJ2-1	CASSETSGAASGVYNEQFF	TGTGCCAGCAGCGAGACTAGCGGGGCCGCTAGCGGGGTATACAATGAGCAGTTCTTC
TRBD1	.	TRBV5-1	TRBJ2-3	CASSRGQGTTDTQYF	TGCGCCAGCAGCCGGGGACAGGGGACCACAGATACGCAGTATTTT
TRBD1	.	TRBV9	TRBJ1-6	CASTVDRGDSPLHF	TGTGCCAGCACCGTCGACAGGGGGGACTCACCCCTCCACTTT
TRBD1	.	TRBV18	TRBJ1-1	CASSPGTGQTEAFF	TGTGCCAGCTCACCAGGGACAGGGCAGACTGAAGCTTTCTTT
.	.	TRBV28	TRBJ1-1	CASKDSPGTEAFF	TGTGCCAGCAAGGACTCACCGGGCACTGAAGCTTTCTTT
TRBD2	.	TRBV7-2	TRBJ2-2	CASSIRGGVGELFF	TGTGCCAGCAGCATCCGGGGGGGCGTCGGGGAGCTGTTTTTT
TRBD1	medium-sized	TRBV2	TRBJ2-3	CASTLRDRGQDTQYF	TGTGCCAGCACCCTGAGGGACAGGGGGCAAGATACGCAGTATTTT
TRBD1	.	TRBV7-2	TRBJ1-1	CASSFRTGTTEAFF	TGTGCCAGCAGCTTTAGGACAGGGACCACTGAAGCTTTCTTT
TRBD1	once	TRBV7-9	TRBJ2-5	CASSAQGGSKTQYF	TGTGCCAGCAGCGCACAGGGGGGCTCGAAGACCCAGTACTTC
.	.	TRBV29-1	TRBJ1-1	CSVWRQEGTEAFF	TGCAGCGTCTGGCGACAGGAAGGTACTGAAGCTTTCTTT
.	.	TRBV5-1	TRBJ2-7	CASSNDPSSYEQYF	TGCGCCAGCAGCAATGACCCGAGCTCCTACGAGCAGTACTTC
.	.	TRBV10-3	TRBJ1-2	CAISGGQRLNYGYTF	TGTGCCATCAGTGGGGGGCAGCGCCTAAACTATGGCTACACCTTC
.	.	TRBV7-9	TRBJ1-2	CASSLGQSPNYGYTF	TGTGCCAGCAGCCTTGGACAGTCGCCAAACTATGGCTACACCTTC
.	.	TRBV18	TRBJ2-5	CASSEAMRGETQYF	TGTGCCAGCTCCGAGGCCATGAGGGGGGAGACCCAGTACTTC
TRBD2	.	TRBV28	TRBJ2-7	CASRTGGGALYEQYF	TGTGCCAGCAGGACCGGGGGGGGAGCCCTCTACGAGCAGTACTTC
TRBD1	.	TRBV11-3	TRBJ2-7	CASSLVPGGAPYEQYF	TGTGCCAGCAGCTTAGTTCCAGGGGGAGCCCCCTACGAGCAGTACTTC
TRBD2	.	TRBV19	TRBJ2-3	CASSTALAGDTDTQYF	TGTGCCAGTAGTACCGCCCTAGCGGGGGACACAGATACGCAGTATTTT
TRBD1	.	TRBV5-4	TRBJ1-2	CASSVTGVHGYTF	TGTGCCAGCAGCGTTACAGGGGTTCATGGCTACACCTTC
TRBD1	.	TRBV9	TRBJ2-2	CASSVYGTANTGELFF	TGTGCCAGCAGCGTATACGGGACAGCTAACACCGGGGAGCTGTTTTTT
TRBD1	.	TRBV5-1	TRBJ2-2	CASSSLSPGQGATGELFF	TGCGCCAGCAGCTCGCTCAGCCCGGGACAGGGGGCGACCGGGGAGCTGTTTTTT
TRBD1	.	TRBV18	TRBJ1-5	CASSPQGQGNQPQHF	TGTGCCAGCTCACCACAGGGACAGGGCAATCAGCCCCAGCATTTT
.	few	TRBV18	TRBJ2-1	CASSPRADEQFF	TGTGCCAGCTCACCCCGGGCGGATGAGCAGTTCTTC
.	.	TRBV19	TRBJ1-6	CASSFRMSSYNSPLHF	TGTGCCAGTAGCTTCCGGATGAGCTCCTATAATTCACCCCTCCACTTT
TRBD1	once	TRBV27	TRBJ1-2	CASSSGGQGNGYTF	TGTGCCAGCAGTTCGGGGGGACAGGGCAATGGCTACACCTTC